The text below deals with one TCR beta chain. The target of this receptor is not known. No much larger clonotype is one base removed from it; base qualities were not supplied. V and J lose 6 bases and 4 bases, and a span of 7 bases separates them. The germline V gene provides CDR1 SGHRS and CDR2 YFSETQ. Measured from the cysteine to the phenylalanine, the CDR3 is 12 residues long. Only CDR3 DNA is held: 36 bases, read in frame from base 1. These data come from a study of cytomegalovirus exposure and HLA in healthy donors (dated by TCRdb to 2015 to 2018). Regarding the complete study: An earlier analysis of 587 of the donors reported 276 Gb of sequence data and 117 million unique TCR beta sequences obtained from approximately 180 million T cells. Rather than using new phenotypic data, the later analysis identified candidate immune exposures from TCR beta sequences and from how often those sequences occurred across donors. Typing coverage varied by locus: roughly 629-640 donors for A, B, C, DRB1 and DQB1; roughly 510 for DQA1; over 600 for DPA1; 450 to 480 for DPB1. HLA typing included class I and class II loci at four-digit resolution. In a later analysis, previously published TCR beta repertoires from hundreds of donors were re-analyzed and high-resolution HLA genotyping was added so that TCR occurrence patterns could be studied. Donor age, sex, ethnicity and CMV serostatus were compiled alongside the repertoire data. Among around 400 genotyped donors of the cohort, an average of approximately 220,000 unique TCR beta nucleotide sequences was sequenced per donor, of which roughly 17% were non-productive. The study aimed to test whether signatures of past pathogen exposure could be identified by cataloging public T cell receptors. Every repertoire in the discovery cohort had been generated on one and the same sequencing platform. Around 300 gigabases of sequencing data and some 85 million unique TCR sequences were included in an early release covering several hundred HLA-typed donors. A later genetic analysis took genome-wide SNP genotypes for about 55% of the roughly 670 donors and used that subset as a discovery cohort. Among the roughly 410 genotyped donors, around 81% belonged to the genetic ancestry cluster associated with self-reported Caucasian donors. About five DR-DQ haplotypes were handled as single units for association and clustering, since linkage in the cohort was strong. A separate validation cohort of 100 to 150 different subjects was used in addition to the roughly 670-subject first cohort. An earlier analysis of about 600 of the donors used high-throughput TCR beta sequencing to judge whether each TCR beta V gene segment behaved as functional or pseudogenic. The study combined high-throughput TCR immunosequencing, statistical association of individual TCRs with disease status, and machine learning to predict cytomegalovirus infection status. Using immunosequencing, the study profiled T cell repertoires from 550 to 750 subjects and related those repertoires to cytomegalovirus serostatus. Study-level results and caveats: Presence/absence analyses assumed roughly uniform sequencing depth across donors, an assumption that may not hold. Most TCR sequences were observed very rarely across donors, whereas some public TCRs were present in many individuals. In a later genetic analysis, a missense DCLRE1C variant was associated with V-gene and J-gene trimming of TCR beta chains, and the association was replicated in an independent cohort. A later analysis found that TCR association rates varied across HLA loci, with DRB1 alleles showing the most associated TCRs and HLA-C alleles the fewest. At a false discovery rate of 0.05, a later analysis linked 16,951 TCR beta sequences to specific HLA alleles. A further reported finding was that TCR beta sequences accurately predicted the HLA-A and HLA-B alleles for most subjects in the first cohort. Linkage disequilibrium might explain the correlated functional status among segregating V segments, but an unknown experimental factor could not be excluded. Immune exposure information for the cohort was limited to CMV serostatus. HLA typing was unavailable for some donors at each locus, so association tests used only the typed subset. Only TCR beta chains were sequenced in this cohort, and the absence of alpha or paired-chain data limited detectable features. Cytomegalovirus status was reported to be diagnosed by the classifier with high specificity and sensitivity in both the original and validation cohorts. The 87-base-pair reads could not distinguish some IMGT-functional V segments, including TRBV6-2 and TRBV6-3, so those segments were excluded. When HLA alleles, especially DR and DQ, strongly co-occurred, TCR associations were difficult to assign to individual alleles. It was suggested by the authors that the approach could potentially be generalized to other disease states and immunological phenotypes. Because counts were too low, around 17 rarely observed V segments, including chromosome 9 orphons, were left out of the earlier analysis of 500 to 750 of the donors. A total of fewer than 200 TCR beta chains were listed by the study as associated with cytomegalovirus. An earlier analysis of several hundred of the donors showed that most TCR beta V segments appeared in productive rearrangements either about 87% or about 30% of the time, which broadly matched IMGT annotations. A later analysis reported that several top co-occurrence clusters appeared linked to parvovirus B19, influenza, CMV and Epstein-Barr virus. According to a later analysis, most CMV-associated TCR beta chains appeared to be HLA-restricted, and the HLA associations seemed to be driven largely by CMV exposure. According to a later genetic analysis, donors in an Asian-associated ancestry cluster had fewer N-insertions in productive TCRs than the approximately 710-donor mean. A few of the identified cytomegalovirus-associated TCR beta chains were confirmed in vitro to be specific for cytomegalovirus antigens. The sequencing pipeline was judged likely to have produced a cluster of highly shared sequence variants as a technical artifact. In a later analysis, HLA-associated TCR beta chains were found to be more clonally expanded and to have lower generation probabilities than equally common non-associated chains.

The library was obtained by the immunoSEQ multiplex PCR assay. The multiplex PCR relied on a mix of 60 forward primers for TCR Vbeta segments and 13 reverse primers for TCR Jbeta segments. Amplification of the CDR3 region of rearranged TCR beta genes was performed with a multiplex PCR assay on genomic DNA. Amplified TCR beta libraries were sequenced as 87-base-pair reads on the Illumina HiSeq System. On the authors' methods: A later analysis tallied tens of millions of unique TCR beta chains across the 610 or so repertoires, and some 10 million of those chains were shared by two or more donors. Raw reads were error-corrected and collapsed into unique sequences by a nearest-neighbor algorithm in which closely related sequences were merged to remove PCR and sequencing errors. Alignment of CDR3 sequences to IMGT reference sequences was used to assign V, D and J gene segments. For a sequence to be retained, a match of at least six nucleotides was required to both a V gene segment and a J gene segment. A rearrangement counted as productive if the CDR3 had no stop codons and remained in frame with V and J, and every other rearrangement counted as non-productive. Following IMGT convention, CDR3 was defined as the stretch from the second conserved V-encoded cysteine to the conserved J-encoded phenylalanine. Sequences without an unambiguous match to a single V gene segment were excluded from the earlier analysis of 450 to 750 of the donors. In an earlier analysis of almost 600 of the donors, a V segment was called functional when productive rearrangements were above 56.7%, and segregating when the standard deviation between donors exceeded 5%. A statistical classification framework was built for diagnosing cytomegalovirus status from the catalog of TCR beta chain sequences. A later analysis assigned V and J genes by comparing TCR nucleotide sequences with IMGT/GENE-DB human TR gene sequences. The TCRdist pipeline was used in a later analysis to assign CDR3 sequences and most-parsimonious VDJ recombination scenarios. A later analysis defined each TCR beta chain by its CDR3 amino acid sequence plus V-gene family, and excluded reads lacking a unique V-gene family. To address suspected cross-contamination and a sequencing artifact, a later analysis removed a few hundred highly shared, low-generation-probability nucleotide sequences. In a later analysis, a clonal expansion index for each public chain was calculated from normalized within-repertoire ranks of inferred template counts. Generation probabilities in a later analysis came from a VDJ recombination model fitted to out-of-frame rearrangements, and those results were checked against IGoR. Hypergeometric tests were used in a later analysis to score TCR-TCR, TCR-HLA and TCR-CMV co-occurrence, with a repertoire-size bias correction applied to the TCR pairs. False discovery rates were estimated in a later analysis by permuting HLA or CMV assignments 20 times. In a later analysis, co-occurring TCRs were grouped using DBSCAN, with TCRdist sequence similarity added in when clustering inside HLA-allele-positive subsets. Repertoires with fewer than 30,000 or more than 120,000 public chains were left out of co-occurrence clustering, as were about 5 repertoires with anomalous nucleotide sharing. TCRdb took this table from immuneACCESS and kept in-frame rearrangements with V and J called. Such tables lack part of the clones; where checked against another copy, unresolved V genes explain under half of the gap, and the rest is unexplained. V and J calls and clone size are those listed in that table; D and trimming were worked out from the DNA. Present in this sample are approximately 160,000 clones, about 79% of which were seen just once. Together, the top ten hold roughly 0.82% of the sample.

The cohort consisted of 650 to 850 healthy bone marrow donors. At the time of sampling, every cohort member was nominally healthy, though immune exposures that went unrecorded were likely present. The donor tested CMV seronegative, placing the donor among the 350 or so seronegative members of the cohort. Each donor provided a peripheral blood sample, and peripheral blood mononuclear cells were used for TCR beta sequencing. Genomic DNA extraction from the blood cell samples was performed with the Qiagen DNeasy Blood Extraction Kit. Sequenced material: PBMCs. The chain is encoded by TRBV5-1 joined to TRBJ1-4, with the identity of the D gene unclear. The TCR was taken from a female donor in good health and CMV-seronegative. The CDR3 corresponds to CASTSGNEKLFF. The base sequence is TGCGCCAGCACTAGTGGTAATGAAAAACTGTTTTTT.